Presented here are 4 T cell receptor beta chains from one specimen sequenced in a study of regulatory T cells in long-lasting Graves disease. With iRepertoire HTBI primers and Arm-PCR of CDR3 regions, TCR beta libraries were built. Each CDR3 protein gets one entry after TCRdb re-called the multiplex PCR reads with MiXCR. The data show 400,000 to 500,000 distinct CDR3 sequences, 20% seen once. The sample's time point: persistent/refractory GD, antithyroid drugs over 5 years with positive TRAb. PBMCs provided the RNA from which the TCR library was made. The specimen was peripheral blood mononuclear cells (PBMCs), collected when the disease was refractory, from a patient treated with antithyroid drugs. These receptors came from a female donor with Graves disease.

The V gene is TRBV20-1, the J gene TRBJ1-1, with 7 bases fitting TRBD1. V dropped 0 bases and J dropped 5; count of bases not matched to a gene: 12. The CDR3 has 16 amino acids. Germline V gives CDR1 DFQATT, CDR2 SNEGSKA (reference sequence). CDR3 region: CSARERSQGILTEAFF. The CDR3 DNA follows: TGCAGTGCTAGAGAGAGGTCACAGGGGATTTTAACTGAAGCTTTCTTT.

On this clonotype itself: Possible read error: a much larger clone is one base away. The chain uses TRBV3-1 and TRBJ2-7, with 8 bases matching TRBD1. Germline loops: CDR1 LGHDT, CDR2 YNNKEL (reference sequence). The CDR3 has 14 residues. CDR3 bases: TGTACCAGCAGCCACGGACAGGGATCCTACGAGCAGTACTTC. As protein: CTSSHGQGSYEQYF.

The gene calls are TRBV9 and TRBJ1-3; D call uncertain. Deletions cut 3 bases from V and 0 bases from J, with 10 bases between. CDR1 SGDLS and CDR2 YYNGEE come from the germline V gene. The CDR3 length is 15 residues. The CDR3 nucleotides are TGTGCCAGCAGCGCCTCAGCCTCCTCTGGAAACACCATATATTTT. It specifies CASSASASSGNTIYF.

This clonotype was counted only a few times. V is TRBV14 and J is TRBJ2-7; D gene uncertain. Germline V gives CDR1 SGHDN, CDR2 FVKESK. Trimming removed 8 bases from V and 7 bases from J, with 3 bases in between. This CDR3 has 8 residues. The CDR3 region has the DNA TGTGCCAGCGGGGAGCAGTACTTC. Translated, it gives CASGEQYF.